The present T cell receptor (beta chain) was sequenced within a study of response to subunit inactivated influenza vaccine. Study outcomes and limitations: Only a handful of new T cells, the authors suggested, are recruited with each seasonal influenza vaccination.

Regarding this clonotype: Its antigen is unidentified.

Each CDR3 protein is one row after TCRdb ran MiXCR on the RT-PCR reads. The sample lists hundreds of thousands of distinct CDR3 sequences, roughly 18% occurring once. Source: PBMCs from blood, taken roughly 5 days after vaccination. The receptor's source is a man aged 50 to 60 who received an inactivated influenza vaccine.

In DNA form, the CDR3 reads TGTGCCAGCAGCCCAAGTTATGGGGGGGAGCAGTACTTC. Protein product: CASSPSYGGEQYF. The chain recombines TRBV11-2 with TRBJ2-7, with D perhaps matching TRBD2 (6 bases). Germline assignment: CDR1 SGHAT and CDR2 FQNNGV. CDR3 size: 13 residues. The germline V and J ends were trimmed by 5 bases and 7 bases, with 15 bases remaining between them.